This T cell receptor beta chain originates from a study of beta chain features in type 1 diabetes. General observations from the study: Compared with healthy donors, patients appeared to share more similar naive, central memory and regulatory TCRB repertoires.

The V gene end was trimmed by 6 bases and the J gene end by 3 bases; junction bases not matched to a gene: 7. This CDR3 has 13 residues. The germline V gene encodes CDR1 GTSNPN and CDR2 SVGIG (reference sequence). A few counts support this clone. The antigen is not known. Expressed TCRB transcripts got sequenced, as all isolated RNA was reverse transcribed. Clones were sequenced by immunoSEQ multiplex PCR, and TCRdb holds only the in-frame ones, with some missing. The sample consists of roughly 400,000 clones, about 15% of them appearing once. This receptor was taken from a woman under 30 in good health. The sequenced material came from naive CD4+ T cells from blood. The chain links TRBV30 to TRBJ2-7, with 8 bases matching TRBD1. CDR3 protein: CACHWTGNYEQYF. DNA for the CDR3: TGTGCCTGCCATTGGACAGGGAACTACGAGCAGTACTTC. Together with reference TRBV30 and TRBJ2-7, the CDR3 gives the full variable domain: SQTIHQWPATLVQPVGSPLSLECTVEGTSNPNLYWYRQAAGRGLQLLFYSVGIGQISSEVPQNLSASRPQDRQFILSSKKLLLSDSGFYLCACHWTGNYEQYFGPGTRLTVT.